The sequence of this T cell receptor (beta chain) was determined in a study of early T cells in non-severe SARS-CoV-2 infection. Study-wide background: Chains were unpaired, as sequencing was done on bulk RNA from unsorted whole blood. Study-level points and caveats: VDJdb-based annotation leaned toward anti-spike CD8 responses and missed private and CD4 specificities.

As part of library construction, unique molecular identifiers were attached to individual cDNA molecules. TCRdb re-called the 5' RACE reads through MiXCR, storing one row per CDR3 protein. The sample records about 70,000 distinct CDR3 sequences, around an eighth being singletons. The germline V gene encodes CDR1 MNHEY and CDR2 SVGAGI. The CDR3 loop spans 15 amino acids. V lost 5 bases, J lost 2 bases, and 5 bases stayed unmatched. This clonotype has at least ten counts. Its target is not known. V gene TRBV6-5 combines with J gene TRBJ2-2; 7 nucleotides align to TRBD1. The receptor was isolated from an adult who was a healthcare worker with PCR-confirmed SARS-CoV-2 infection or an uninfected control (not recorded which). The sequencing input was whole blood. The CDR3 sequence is CASSLRDRNTGELFF. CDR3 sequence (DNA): TGTGCCAGCAGTCTCCGGGACAGAAACACCGGGGAGCTGTTTTTT.